The 9 T cell receptor beta chains given below trace back to one sample, sequenced in a study of shared clonotypes between healthy human individuals (TCRdb year 2020). The library came from the immunoSEQ multiplex PCR assay. This is the immuneACCESS table as TCRdb keeps it, with only in-frame sequences that have V and J called. A part of the clones is gone; compared with another copy, unresolved V genes explain less than half, and the rest is unexplained. This sample holds about 680,000 clones; 60% to 80% were observed only once. Less than 2% of the sample lies in the top ten. The sequencing sample was made of memory CD4+ T cells sorted from blood. The sample's cell subset or site label is to be understood as: CD45RA-negative fraction. These receptors came from a woman aged 25 to 39 in good health.

A few counts support this clone. V and J are TRBV14 and TRBJ2-5; D is perhaps TRBD2 (6 bases). This CDR3 contains 15 residues. Trimming removed 0 bases from V and 5 bases from J, with 13 bases in between. Germline V gene sequence: CDR1 SGHDN, CDR2 FVKESK. The CDR3 here is CASSQDTSWGETQYF. The CDR3, as DNA: TGTGCCAGCAGCCAAGACACTAGCTGGGGGGAGACCCAGTACTTC.

This clone is a singleton in its sample. The identical CDR3 is also encoded by other nucleotide sequences in the sample. The chain combines TRBV14 with TRBJ2-7; the match to TRBD2 covers 13 bases. The CDR3 is 15 amino acids. V trimming: 4 bases; J trimming: 1 base; junction bases outside the gene matches: 1. CDR1 is SGHDN and CDR2 is FVKESK in the germline V gene. CDR3 in amino acids: CASSRGLAGSYEQYF. The DNA of the CDR3 is TGTGCCAGCAGCCGGGGACTAGCGGGATCCTACGAGCAGTACTTC.

The rearrangement links TRBV28 to TRBJ1-4; D call uncertain. This CDR3 has 11 residues. V lost 7 bases to trimming and J lost 8 bases, with 8 bases between them. Looked up from germline, CDR1 is MDHEN and CDR2 is SYDVKM. CDR3 nucleotide sequence: TGTGCCAGCATGGGGTTAGAAAAACTGTTTTTT. It encodes CASMGLEKLFF.

The chain joins TRBV2 to TRBJ1-5; no clear D. This CDR3 contains 13 residues. Germline V gene data show CDR1 as SNHLY and CDR2 as FYNNEI. The germline V and J ends were trimmed by 3 bases and 9 bases, with 12 bases remaining between them. The CDR3 sequence is CASSDEGNRPQHF. The CDR3 DNA reads TGTGCCAGCAGTGATGAAGGGAACAGGCCCCAGCATTTT.

This chain links TRBV6-1 with TRBJ2-3; no firm D call. The V and J ends lost 1 base and 0 bases respectively, with 8 bases between them. Germline CDR1 and CDR2: MNHNS and SASEGT. The CDR3 covers 15 residues. The CDR3 loop reads CASSEVLPSTDTQYF. The CDR3 DNA follows: TGTGCCAGCAGTGAAGTACTTCCCAGCACAGATACGCAGTATTTT.

The V gene is TRBV15, the J gene TRBJ2-5; D is possibly TRBD1 or TRBD2 (5 bases each). The CDR3 has 15 amino acids. V was pared by 4 bases and J by 5 bases, with 17 bases between. Per the germline V gene, CDR1 is LNHNV and CDR2 is YYDKDF (reference sequence). CDR3 sequence reads: CATSTPKGPQETQYF. The CDR3 bases are TGTGCCACCAGCACCCCGAAGGGACCTCAGGAGACCCAGTACTTC.

V and J are TRBV4-1 and TRBJ2-1, with TRBD2 matching 8 bases. Germline V gene sequence: CDR1 MGHRA, CDR2 YSYEKL. V was pared by 4 bases and J by 0 bases, with 2 bases of the junction left unmatched. The CDR3 is 15 amino acids. The CDR3 region is CASSRLAFSYNEQFF. The DNA of the CDR3 is TGCGCCAGCAGCCGACTAGCGTTCTCCTACAATGAGCAGTTCTTC.

The chain employs TRBV6-5 and TRBJ1-1, with unresolved D. The CDR3 runs 13 residues. Deletions cut 8 bases from V and 2 bases from J, with 12 bases between. Germline V CDR1 and CDR2: MNHEY, SVGAGI. The CDR3 DNA is TGTGCCAGCCAAACGATGAGAAACACTGAAGCTTTCTTT. Protein product: CASQTMRNTEAFF.

V gene TRBV27 combines with J gene TRBJ1-5; 10 bases match TRBD1. The CDR3 extends over 18 amino acids. Germline values: CDR1 MNHEY, CDR2 SMNVEV (reference sequence). V shed 5 bases, J shed 2 bases, and the junction held 12 bases outside the gene matches. The CDR3 sequence: CASSRQGATRGGNQPQHF. Written as DNA, the CDR3 is TGTGCCAGCAGTCGACAGGGGGCTACCAGGGGGGGCAATCAGCCCCAGCATTTT.